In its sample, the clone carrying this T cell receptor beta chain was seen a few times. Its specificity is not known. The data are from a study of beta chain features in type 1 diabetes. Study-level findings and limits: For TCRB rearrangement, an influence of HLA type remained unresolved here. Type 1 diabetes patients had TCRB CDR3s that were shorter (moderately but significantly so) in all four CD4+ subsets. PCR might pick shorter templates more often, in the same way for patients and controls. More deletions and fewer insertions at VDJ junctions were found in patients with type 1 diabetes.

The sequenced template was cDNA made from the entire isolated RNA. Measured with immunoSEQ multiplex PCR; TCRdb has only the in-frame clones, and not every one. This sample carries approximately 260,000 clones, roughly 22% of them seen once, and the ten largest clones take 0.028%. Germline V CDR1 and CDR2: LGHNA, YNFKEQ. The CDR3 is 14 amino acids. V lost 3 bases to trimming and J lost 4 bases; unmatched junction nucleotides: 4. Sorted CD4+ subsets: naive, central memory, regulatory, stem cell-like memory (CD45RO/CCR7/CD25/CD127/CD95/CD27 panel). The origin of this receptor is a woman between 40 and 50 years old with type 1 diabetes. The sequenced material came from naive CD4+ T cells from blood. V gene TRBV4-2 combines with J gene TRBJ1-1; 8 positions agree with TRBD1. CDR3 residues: CASSQDTGGTEAFF. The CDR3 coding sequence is TGTGCCAGCAGCCAGGATACAGGGGGCACTGAAGCTTTCTTT.